The rows below give T cell receptor beta chains drawn from one sample of a study of blood T cell repertoires in COVID-19. Using immunoSEQ multiplex PCR, the repertoire was profiled, and TCRdb retains in-frame clones only, with some absent. Of about 320,000 clones in the sample, 85% were seen once. The sample comprised peripheral blood. Receptor source: a human donor in a cohort sampled during active COVID-19. Both conserved end residues are part of each CDR3. D genes are given only for firm matches. Clone size appears in some rows only: once, few, many, or a class for an expanded clone.

clone_size j_call d_call v_call cdr3_nt cdr3_aa
. TRBJ2-3 . TRBV7-9 TGTGCCAGCAGCTCCACTGGGAGAGGACAGCTAAACACAGATACGCAGTATTTT CASSSTGRGQLNTDTQYF
. TRBJ2-3 TRBD2 TRBV4-1 TGCGCCAGCAGCCTCAGTAGCGGGGGGCCCATCACAGATACGCAGTATTTT CASSLSSGGPITDTQYF
once TRBJ2-7 TRBD1 TRBV18 TGTGCCAGCTCACCAAGGGCCAACAGGGGAAGTGCCTACGAGCAGTACTTC CASSPRANRGSAYEQYF
. TRBJ2-3 TRBD2 TRBV5-5 TGTGCCAGCAGTCCGACCCTAGCGGGGGCAGATACGCAGTATTTT CASSPTLAGADTQYF
. TRBJ2-4 TRBD1 TRBV4-1 TGCGCCAGCAGCCAAGCACCGGGACAGGGTCCCAAAAACATTCAGTACTTC CASSQAPGQGPKNIQYF
. TRBJ2-7 . TRBV7-9 TGTGCCAGCAGCTTAAAAGGTCGAACCTCCTCGGGCGAGCAGTACTTC CASSLKGRTSSGEQYF
. TRBJ2-7 . TRBV30 TGTGCCTGGAGTGCAGGCGTCCACGAGCAGTACTTC CAWSAGVHEQYF
. TRBJ2-1 . TRBV5-5 TGTGCCAGCAGCTTGAGTTTCAGTGTCAATGAGCAGTTCTTC CASSLSFSVNEQFF
. TRBJ1-1 . TRBV5-1 TGCGCCAGCAGCTCGGGTCAGTTCAACATGAACACTGAAGCTTTCTTT CASSSGQFNMNTEAFF
. TRBJ2-3 . TRBV5-1 TGCGCCAGCAGCTTGGGGACAGATCAAGATACGCAGTATTTT CASSLGTDQDTQYF
. TRBJ2-7 . TRBV19 TGTGCCAGTAGTGTACAGGGCTACGAGCAGTACTTC CASSVQGYEQYF
. TRBJ1-5 TRBD1 TRBV18 TGTGCCAGCTCACACCGGGACAGGGGGATTTTGAGCAATCAGCCCCAGCATTTT CASSHRDRGILSNQPQHF
. TRBJ2-7 TRBD2 TRBV2 TGTGCCAGCAGTGAAGCGCTCGATAGCGGGGGGGCGCAGTACTTC CASSEALDSGGAQYF
. TRBJ1-1 TRBD1 TRBV2 TGTGCCAGCCGAGACCTACCACAGGGGTTGAGTGAAGCTTTCTTT CASRDLPQGLSEAFF
. TRBJ1-1 . TRBV7-9 TGTGCCAGCAGCTCAGACAGGATGAACACTGAAGCTTTCTTT CASSSDRMNTEAFF
. TRBJ2-1 TRBD2 TRBV11-2 TGTGCCAGCAGCTATAGCGGGGGGGCCTATGAGCAGTTCTTC CASSYSGGAYEQFF
. TRBJ1-5 TRBD1 TRBV27 TGTGCCAGCAGTCAGAGACAGGGGGGTAATAGCAATCAGCCCCAGCATTTT CASSQRQGGNSNQPQHF
. TRBJ2-3 . TRBV12-3/TRBV12-4 TGTGCCAGCAGTTTTTCCGGTACAGATACGCAGTATTTT CASSFSGTDTQYF
. TRBJ2-7 . TRBV5-1 TGCGCCAGCAGCCGAGGGGAGACAGGAAATCACCACGAGCAGTACTTC CASSRGETGNHHEQYF
. TRBJ1-5 . TRBV27 TGTGCCAGCAGTTTACGTCCTGGAGCCCGCGGTCAGCCCCAGCATTTT CASSLRPGARGQPQHF
. TRBJ1-2 TRBD1 TRBV24-1 TGTGCCACCAGTGATCCCGACAGGGAAGGCTATGGCTACACCTTC CATSDPDREGYGYTF
. TRBJ1-1 . TRBV5-1 TGCGCCAGCAGCTGGAAACGTGGACATCAGGGGATGAACATGAACACTGAAGCTTTCTTT CASSWKRGHQGMNMNTEAFF
. TRBJ2-1 . TRBV7-6 TGTGCCAGCAGCTTAGGCTGGCGGGGGACATACAATGAGCAGTTCTTC CASSLGWRGTYNEQFF
. TRBJ2-7 TRBD1 TRBV7-9 TGTGCCAGCAGCTGCGAGTTGGGACAGGGGTGCGACAGGCAGTACTTC CASSCELGQGCDRQYF
. TRBJ2-2 TRBD1 TRBV10-3 TGTGCCATCACGGGCGGCAAACAGGGGATTGGCGGGGAGCTGTTTTTT CAITGGKQGIGGELFF
. TRBJ1-1 . TRBV5-1 TGCGCCAGCAGCTTGGGACAGGTACGTGAAGCTTTCTTT CASSLGQVREAFF
many TRBJ2-2 . TRBV6-4 TGTGCCAGCAGTGACTCACAGGACACCGGGGAGCTGTTTTTT CASSDSQDTGELFF
. TRBJ2-6 . TRBV2 TGTGCCGCCGGTGCCTCTGGGGCCAACGTCCTGACTTTC CAAGASGANVLTF
once TRBJ2-7 TRBD1 TRBV28 TGTGCCAGCAGTTTACGGGACAGGGGGCGGAACGAGCAGTACTTC CASSLRDRGRNEQYF
. TRBJ2-7 TRBD1 TRBV13 TGTGCCAGCAGCCCGCGGACAGGGGTTGGGGCCGAGCAGTACTTC CASSPRTGVGAEQYF
. TRBJ2-2 TRBD1 TRBV24-1 TGTGCCACGCAGGACAGGGGGCGAACCGGGGAGCTGTTTTTT CATQDRGRTGELFF
few TRBJ1-2 . TRBV27 TGTGCCAGCAGTTTAGCAGGACAGCCCTATGGCTACACCTTC CASSLAGQPYGYTF
. TRBJ1-2 . TRBV21-1 TGTGCCAGCAGCAACCTCCTAGTGAGGGCGTATGGCTACACCTTC CASSNLLVRAYGYTF
. TRBJ1-3 . TRBV6-5 TGTGCCAGCAGTCCCGGGGGGGCTGGAAACACCATATATTTT CASSPGGAGNTIYF
. TRBJ2-1 . TRBV18 TGTGCCAGCTCACCGGTTCAGGGTGGCAATGAGCAGTTCTTC CASSPVQGGNEQFF
. TRBJ1-4 TRBD1 TRBV29-1 TGCAGCGCCCGAACAGGGGACACTAATGAAAAACTGTTTTTT CSARTGDTNEKLFF
. TRBJ2-2 TRBD1 TRBV27 TGTGCCAGCAATGGACAGGGGGCCGGGGAGCTGTTTTTT CASNGQGAGELFF
. TRBJ1-1 TRBD1 TRBV6-5 TGTGCCAGCAGTCGGCAGGGGGAAACTGAAGCTTTCTTT CASSRQGETEAFF
. TRBJ2-7 . TRBV3-1/TRBV3-2 TGTGCCAGCAGCCACCCAGAGGTTAAGGAGCAGTACTTC CASSHPEVKEQYF
. TRBJ2-4 . TRBV3-1/TRBV3-2 TGTGCCAGCAGCCAAGTGGCTATGACAACCAAAAACATTCAGTACTTC CASSQVAMTTKNIQYF
. TRBJ1-5 TRBD1 TRBV25-1 TGTGCCAGCAGTGAAGGCGGGGACAGCTCTAATAGCAATCAGCCCCAGCATTTT CASSEGGDSSNSNQPQHF